This TCR beta chain was retrieved from a study of early T cells in non-severe SARS-CoV-2 infection. Each CDR3 protein gets one entry after TCRdb re-called the 5' RACE reads with MiXCR. This sample has about 70,000 distinct CDR3 sequences, with roughly 10% found just once. The CDR3 contains 13 residues. Looked up from germline, CDR1 is SGHVS and CDR2 is FQNEAQ. V shed 1 base and J 6 bases; nucleotides not matched to a gene: 3. The rearrangement links TRBV7-8 to TRBJ2-7; 7 nucleotides agree with TRBD1. This clonotype was obtained from an adult who was a healthcare worker with PCR-confirmed SARS-CoV-2 infection or an uninfected control (not recorded which). The material sequenced was whole blood, taken at baseline. CDR3 DNA sequence: TGTGCCAGCAGCTTAGACAGGGGATCCGAGCAGTACTTC. Encoded protein: CASSLDRGSEQYF.